The sequence of this T cell receptor (beta chain) was determined in a study of blood T cell repertoires in COVID-19 (dated by TCRdb to 2018 to 2020). Regarding the study in general: Samples from collaborators originated in the United States, Italy and Spain and spanned both the acute and convalescent phases of COVID-19. The samples were drawn from two sources: the first 160 participants of the ongoing ImmuneRACE study, and 1,200 or so subjects contributed by 6 global collaborators. The prospective study material was composed of cDNA or gDNA derived from T cells, B-cell-depleted T cells, or PBMCs. Where HLA class I and class II types were available, the types were taken from metadata supplied by the sample provider, not from assay-based typing. The sample metadata nearly always contained a de-identified subject ID, COVID-19 status, age in years and sex. Deeply sampled blood TCRbeta repertoires from subjects exposed to, actively infected with, or recovered from COVID-19 were included in the dataset. The repertoires were released in a freely available public database intended as a resource for research on the immune response to SARS-CoV-2. Results the study describes overall, beyond this receptor: How much clinical and demographic metadata was included differed by source and by participant, and the metadata was provided uncurated.

Turning to this clone: There is no known antigen for this receptor. Base qualities are not at hand, and no much larger clone is one base apart.

The immunoSEQ Assay, a bias-controlled multiplex PCR, was used to amplify TCRbeta CDR3 regions from genomic DNA. Per the authors' processing: Nucleated cell counts per sample were estimated from amplification of reference gene primers within the assay. Sequence reads were collapsed and filtered to measure the absolute abundance of every unique TCRbeta CDR3 rearrangement. For each sample, productive Simpson clonality was calculated by taking the square root of Simpson's diversity index across productive rearrangements. In TCRdb, the immuneACCESS table is reduced to in-frame sequences with V and J assigned. These tables do not hold every clone; where another copy was compared, an unresolved V gene accounts for under half, and the others remain unexplained. V and J calls plus clone size are reproduced from that table; the DNA served to infer D and trimming. This sample has 100,000 to 150,000 clones in its table, and around 85% of those were observed once. Of the sample, about a sixth is held by the ten largest clones.

V trim: 5 bases; J trim: 0 bases; unmatched bases: 7. Including cysteine and phenylalanine, the CDR3 has 16 amino acids. Only the CDR3 DNA is retained, 48 bases long and in frame from the first base. In the germline V gene (reference sequence), CDR1 corresponds to SGHKS and CDR2 to YYEKEE. The collaborating institutions used their own protocols to collect whole blood in K2EDTA tubes. Collaborator samples were shipped for TCRbeta analysis as frozen whole blood, isolated PBMCs, or DNA extracted from either sample type. This clonotype was sampled from a woman aged 80 or over with acute or convalescent COVID-19. This chain is built from TRBV5-5 and TRBJ2-3, and TRBD2 matches 9 of the central bases. Sequencing was carried out using peripheral blood. At the DNA level, the sequence is TGTGCCAGCAGTACCGGACTAGCGAGAAGCACAGATACGCAGTATTTT. This translates into CASSTGLARSTDTQYF.